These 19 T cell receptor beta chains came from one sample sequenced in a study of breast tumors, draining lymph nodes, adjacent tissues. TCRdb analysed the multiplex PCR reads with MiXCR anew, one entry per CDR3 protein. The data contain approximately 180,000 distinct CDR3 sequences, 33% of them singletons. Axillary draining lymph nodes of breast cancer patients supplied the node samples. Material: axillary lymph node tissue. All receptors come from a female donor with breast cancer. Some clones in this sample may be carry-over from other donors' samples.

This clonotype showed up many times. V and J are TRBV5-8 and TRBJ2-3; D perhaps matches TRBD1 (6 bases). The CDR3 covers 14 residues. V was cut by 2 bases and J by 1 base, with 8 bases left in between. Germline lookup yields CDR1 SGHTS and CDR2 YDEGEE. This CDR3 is CASSFGQRTDTQYF. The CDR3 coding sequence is TGTGCCAGCAGCTTTGGACAGCGCACAGATACGCAGTATTTT.

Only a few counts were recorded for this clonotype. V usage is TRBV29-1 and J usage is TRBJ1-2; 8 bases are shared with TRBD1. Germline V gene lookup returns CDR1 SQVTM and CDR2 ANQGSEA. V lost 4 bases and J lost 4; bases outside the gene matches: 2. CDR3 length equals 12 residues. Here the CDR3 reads CSVGTGGYGYTF. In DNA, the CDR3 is TGCAGCGTTGGCACAGGGGGCTATGGCTACACCTTC.

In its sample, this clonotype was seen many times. The DNA for the CDR3 is TGTGCCAGCAGCACTTACAGGGACCATAATGAAAAACTGTTTTTT. Protein product: CASSTYRDHNEKLFF. The chain uses TRBV9 and TRBJ1-4, with D possibly TRBD1 on 6 matching bases. CDR1 is SGDLS and CDR2 is YYNGEE in the germline V gene. The V end lost 4 bases, the J end lost 4 bases, and 14 bases lay between the germline ends. The CDR3 length is 15 residues.

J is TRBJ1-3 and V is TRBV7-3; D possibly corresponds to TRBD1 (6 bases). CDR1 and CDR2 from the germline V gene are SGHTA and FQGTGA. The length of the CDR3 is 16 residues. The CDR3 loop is CASSAWQGPSGNTIYF. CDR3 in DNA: TGTGCTAGTTCTGCCTGGCAGGGGCCCTCTGGAAACACCATATATTTT.

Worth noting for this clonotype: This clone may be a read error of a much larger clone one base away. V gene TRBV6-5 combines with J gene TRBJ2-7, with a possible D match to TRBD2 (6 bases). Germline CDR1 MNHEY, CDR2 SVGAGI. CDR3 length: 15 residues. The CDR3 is CASSHSGGISYEQCF. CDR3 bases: TGTGCCAGCAGTCACTCGGGCGGGATTTCCTACGAGCAGTGCTTC.

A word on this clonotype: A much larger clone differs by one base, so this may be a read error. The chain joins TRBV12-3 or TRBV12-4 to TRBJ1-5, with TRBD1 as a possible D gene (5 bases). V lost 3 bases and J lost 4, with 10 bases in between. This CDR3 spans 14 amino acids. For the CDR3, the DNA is TGTGCCAGCAGTTTCGGGGGGGTAAATCAGCCCCAGCATTTT. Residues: CASSFGGVNQPQHF.

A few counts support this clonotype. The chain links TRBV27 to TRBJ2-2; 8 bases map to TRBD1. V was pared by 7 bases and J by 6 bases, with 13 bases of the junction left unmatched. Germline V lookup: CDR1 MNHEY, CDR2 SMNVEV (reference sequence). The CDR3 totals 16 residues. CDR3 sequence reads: CASKSGSGQGPGELFF. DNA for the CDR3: TGTGCCAGCAAATCGGGGTCCGGACAGGGACCCGGGGAGCTGTTTTTT.

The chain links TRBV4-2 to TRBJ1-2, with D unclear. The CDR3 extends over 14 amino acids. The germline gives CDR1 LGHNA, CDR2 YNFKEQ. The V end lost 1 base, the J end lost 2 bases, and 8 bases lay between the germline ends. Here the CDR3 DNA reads TGTGCCAGCAGCCAAGGGGGAGAGAACTATGGCTACACCTTC. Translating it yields CASSQGGENYGYTF.

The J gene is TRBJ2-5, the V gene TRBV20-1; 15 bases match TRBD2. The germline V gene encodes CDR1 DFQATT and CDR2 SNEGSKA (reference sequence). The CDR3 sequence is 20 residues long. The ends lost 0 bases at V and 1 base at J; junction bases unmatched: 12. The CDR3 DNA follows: TGCAGTGCTAGAGATATAAGTCGGACTAGCGGGAGGGACCTCCAAGAGACCCAGTACTTC. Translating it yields CSARDISRTSGRDLQETQYF.

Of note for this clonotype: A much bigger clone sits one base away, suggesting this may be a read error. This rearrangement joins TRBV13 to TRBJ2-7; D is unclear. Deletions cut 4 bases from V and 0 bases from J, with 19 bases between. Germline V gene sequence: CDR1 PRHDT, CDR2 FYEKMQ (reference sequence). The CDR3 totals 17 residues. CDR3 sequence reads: CASSWRFHGSSSYEQYF. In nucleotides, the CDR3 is TGTGCCAGCAGCTGGCGGTTTCACGGGTCGAGCTCCTACGAGCAGTACTTC.

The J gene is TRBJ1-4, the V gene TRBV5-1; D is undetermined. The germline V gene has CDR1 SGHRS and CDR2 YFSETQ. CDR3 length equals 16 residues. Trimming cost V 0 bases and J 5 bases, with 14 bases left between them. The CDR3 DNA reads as TGCGCCAGCAGCTTGGTTGTCGGTGCAATCAATGAAAAACTGTTTTTT. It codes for CASSLVVGAINEKLFF.

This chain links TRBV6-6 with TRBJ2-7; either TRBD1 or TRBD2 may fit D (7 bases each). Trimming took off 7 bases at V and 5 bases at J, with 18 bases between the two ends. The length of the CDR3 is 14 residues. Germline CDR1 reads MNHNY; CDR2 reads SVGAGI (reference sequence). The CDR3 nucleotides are TGTGCCAGCACCCCAGGCAGGGGGGGCCACGAGCAGTACTTC. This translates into CASTPGRGGHEQYF.

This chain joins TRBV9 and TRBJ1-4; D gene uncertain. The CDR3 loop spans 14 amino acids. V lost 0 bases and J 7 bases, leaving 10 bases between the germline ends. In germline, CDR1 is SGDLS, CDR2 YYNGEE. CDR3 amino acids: CASSVDSSGEKLFF. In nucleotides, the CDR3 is TGTGCCAGCAGCGTAGACAGCAGTGGTGAAAAACTGTTTTTT.

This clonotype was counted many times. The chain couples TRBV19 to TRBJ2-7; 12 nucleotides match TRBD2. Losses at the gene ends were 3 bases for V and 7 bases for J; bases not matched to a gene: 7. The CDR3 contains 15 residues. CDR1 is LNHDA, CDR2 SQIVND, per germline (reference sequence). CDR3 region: CASSMRGLAGREQYF. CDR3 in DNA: TGTGCCAGTAGTATGAGAGGACTAGCGGGAAGGGAGCAGTACTTC. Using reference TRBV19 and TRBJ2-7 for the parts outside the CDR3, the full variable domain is DGGITQSPKYLFRKEGQNVTLSCEQNLNHDAMYWYRQDPGQGLRLIYYSQIVNDFQKGDIAEGYSVSREKKESFPLTVTSAQKNPTAFYLCASSMRGLAGREQYFGPGTRLTVT.

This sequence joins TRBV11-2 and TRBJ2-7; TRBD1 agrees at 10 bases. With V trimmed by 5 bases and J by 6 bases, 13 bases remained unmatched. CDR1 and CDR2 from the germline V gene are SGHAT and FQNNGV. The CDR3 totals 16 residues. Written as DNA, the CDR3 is TGTGCCAGCAGCGATGAACTCCTGGACAGGGGGGGCGAGCAGTACTTC. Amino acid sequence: CASSDELLDRGGEQYF.

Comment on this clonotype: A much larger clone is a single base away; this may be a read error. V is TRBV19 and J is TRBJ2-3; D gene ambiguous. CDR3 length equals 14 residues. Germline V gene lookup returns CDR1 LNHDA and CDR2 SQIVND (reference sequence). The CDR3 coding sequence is TGTGCCAGTAGTATCGGCTTGGGCACAGATACGCGGTATTTT. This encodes CASSIGLGTDTRYF.

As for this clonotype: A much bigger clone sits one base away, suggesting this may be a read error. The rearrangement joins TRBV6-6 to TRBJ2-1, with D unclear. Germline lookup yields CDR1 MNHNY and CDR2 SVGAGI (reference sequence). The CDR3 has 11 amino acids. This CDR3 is CAVLPRNEQFF. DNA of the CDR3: TGTGCGGTACTACCGAGGAATGAGCAGTTCTTC.

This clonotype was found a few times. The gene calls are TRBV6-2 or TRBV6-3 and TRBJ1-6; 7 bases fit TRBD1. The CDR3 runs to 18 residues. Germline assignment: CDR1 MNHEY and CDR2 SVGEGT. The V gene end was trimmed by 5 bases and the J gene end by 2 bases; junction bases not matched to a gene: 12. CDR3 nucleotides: TGTGCCAGCAGTCCTCCCAAAGACAGGGTACCCTATAATTCACCCCTCCACTTT. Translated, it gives CASSPPKDRVPYNSPLHF.

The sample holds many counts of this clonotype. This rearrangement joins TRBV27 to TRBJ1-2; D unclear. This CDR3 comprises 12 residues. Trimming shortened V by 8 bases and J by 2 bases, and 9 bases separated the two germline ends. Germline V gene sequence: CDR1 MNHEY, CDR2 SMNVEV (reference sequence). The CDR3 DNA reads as TGTGCCAGCGGTCGCGTCAACTATGGCTACACCTTC. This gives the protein CASGRVNYGYTF.